These 16 T cell receptor beta chains originate from one sample sequenced in a study of cytomegalovirus exposure and HLA in healthy donors. The PCR employed 60 Vbeta primers together with 13 Jbeta primers. Sequenced by immunoSEQ multiplex PCR; TCRdb stores in-frame clones only, minus some. The table has about 210,000 clones, roughly four fifths seen once. Sequencing was done on a sample of PBMCs. Receptors were obtained from a woman aged 45-60 years in good health and CMV-seropositive.

This clone was recorded a few times. This chain connects TRBV5-1 to TRBJ1-1; 7 nucleotides agree with TRBD1. CDR3 size: 13 residues. In germline, CDR1 is SGHRS, CDR2 YFSETQ. V dropped 5 bases and J dropped 5; count of bases not matched to a gene: 6. For the CDR3, the DNA is TGCGCCAGCAGTCCAGGGGGTACGACTGAAGCTTTCTTT. It translates to CASSPGGTTEAFF.

The chain combines TRBV10-3 with TRBJ1-2, with 12 positions matching TRBD1. The V and J ends lost 5 bases and 2 bases, in that order; junction bases with no gene match: 3. The CDR3 totals 15 residues. Germline-derived CDR1 and CDR2 are ENHRY and SYGVKD. CDR3 DNA sequence: TGTGCCATCAGTACCGGGACAGGGGGCAACTATGGCTACACCTTC. Its translation: CAISTGTGGNYGYTF.

The chain uses TRBV7-9 and TRBJ1-2; D is ambiguous. Germline V gene data show CDR1 as SEHNR and CDR2 as FQNEAQ (reference sequence). V lost 0 bases and J lost 5, with 7 bases in between. The CDR3 sequence is 13 residues long. DNA of the CDR3: TGTGCCAGCAGCTTAGCAACCGCGTATGGCTACACCTTC. Translating gives CASSLATAYGYTF.

The V gene is TRBV19, the J gene TRBJ1-1; 7 bases fit TRBD1. Germline CDR1 reads LNHDA; CDR2 reads SQIVND (reference sequence). This CDR3 comprises 15 residues. Losses at the gene ends were 5 bases for V and 5 bases for J; bases not matched to a gene: 11. CDR3 nucleotides: TGTGCCAGTAGTGCAACAGGGGCGAAGGGAACTGAAGCTTTCTTT. Its protein is CASSATGAKGTEAFF.

The chain couples TRBV6-1 to TRBJ2-7; 7 nucleotides agree with TRBD2. This CDR3 is 15 amino acids long. Per germline, CDR1 MNHNS and CDR2 SASEGT. The V segment lost 7 bases and the J segment 0 bases; nucleotides outside the gene matches: 9. The CDR3 protein is CASTRSGALSYEQYF. The CDR3 DNA follows: TGTGCCAGCACGCGCAGCGGGGCCCTCTCCTACGAGCAGTACTTC.

The chain links TRBV7-2 to TRBJ2-7; 9 nucleotides match TRBD1. The CDR3 is 14 residues long. Germline CDR1 SGHTA, CDR2 FQGNSA. J gave up 3 bases and V 2 bases, and 2 bases lay outside the gene matches. DNA for the CDR3: TGTGCCAGCAGCTTAACAGGGGGCGGCTACGAGCAGTACTTC. This sequence encodes CASSLTGGGYEQYF.

Worth noting for this clone: This same CDR3 is encoded by further DNA sequences in the sample. This chain connects TRBV7-8 to TRBJ2-7; possible D gene TRBD1, 6 bases. Germline V gives CDR1 SGHVS, CDR2 FQNEAQ. CDR3 length equals 13 residues. The V end lost 3 bases, the J end lost 2 bases, and 8 bases lay between the germline ends. The CDR3 here is CASSLDSPYEQYF. The CDR3 nucleotides are TGTGCCAGCAGCTTGGACAGTCCCTACGAGCAGTACTTC.

The chain uses TRBV7-2 and TRBJ1-3; 7 nucleotides line up with TRBD1. CDR3 length: 14 amino acids. Per the germline V gene, CDR1 is SGHTA and CDR2 is FQGNSA. Losses at the gene ends were 5 bases for V and 8 bases for J; bases not matched to a gene: 9. The CDR3, as DNA: TGTGCCAGCAGCCCCCAGGGGGAGGAGGACACCATATATTTT. It is translated as CASSPQGEEDTIYF.

The chain has TRBV29-1 and TRBJ1-2; the match to TRBD1 covers 9 bases. Per germline, CDR1 SQVTM and CDR2 ANQGSEA. Trimming cost V 6 bases and J 4 bases; bases outside gene matches: 3. CDR3 length: 12 residues. CDR3 protein: CSVGTGLYGYTF. The CDR3 bases are TGCAGCGTGGGGACAGGGCTCTATGGCTACACCTTC.

The J gene is TRBJ1-2, the V gene TRBV15, with 7 bases aligning to TRBD1. The CDR3 sequence is 18 residues long. The ends lost 5 bases at V and 5 bases at J; junction bases unmatched: 20. The germline CDR1 and CDR2 sequences are LNHNV and YYDKDF (reference sequence). CDR3 sequence reads: CATSSPRSGTVNFYGYTF. In DNA, the CDR3 is TGTGCCACCAGCTCTCCCCGTAGTGGGACAGTAAATTTTTATGGCTACACCTTC.

The J gene is TRBJ1-2, the V gene TRBV5-4, with 12 bases fitting TRBD1. The germline CDR1 and CDR2 sequences are SGHNT and YYREEE (reference sequence). The junction had 6 bases not matched to a gene; V was cut back by 4 bases and J by 8 bases. This CDR3 is 14 amino acids long. The chain's CDR3 is CASSPGQGARGYTF. The CDR3 region has the DNA TGTGCCAGCAGCCCGGGACAGGGGGCTCGGGGCTACACCTTC. Drawing the rest from reference TRBV5-4 and TRBJ1-2, the complete variable domain is ETGVTQSPTHLIKTRGQQVTLRCSSQSGHNTVSWYQQALGQGPQFIFQYYREEENGRGNFPPRFSGLQFPNYSSELNVNALELDDSALYLCASSPGQGARGYTFGSGTRLTVV.

The chain has TRBV6-5 and TRBJ1-1; D uncertain. The CDR3 contains 14 residues. Germline V CDR1 and CDR2: MNHEY, SVGAGI. Trimming cost V 5 bases and J 7 bases, with 17 bases left between them. The CDR3 DNA follows: TGTGCCAGCAGTCCGACCGACGGGGATATTGAAGCTTTCTTT. Protein: CASSPTDGDIEAFF.

The chain couples TRBV5-1 to TRBJ1-2; 8 bases fit TRBD1. CDR1 is SGHRS and CDR2 is YFSETQ in the germline V gene. V was pared by 7 bases and J by 1 base, with 3 bases of the junction left unmatched. The CDR3 contains 13 residues. The CDR3 DNA reads as TGCGCCAGCCAACAGGGGGTTAACTATGGCTACACCTTC. As protein: CASQQGVNYGYTF.

The V gene is TRBV5-1, the J gene TRBJ2-1, with 9 nucleotides matching TRBD2. V lost 7 bases and J lost 8; bases outside the gene matches: 7. The CDR3 spans 13 residues. Germline V gene lookup returns CDR1 SGHRS and CDR2 YFSETQ. CDR3 sequence reads: CASSWREGDEQFF. In DNA form, the CDR3 reads TGCGCCAGCTCCTGGCGGGAGGGAGATGAGCAGTTCTTC.

J is TRBJ1-1 and V is TRBV6-5; no definite D call. The CDR3 runs 13 residues. The germline V gene encodes CDR1 MNHEY and CDR2 SVGAGI. Trimming removed 2 bases from V and 0 bases from J, with 4 bases in between. The CDR3 protein is CASSYSLNTEAFF. The CDR3 DNA is TGTGCCAGCAGTTACAGCCTGAACACTGAAGCTTTCTTT.

This clone has a single count. The V call is TRBV7-3, the J call TRBJ1-1; TRBD1 agrees at 8 bases. CDR1 is SGHTA, CDR2 FQGTGA, per germline. CDR3 size: 14 residues. J gave up 0 bases and V 5 bases, and 2 bases lay outside the gene matches. CDR3 nucleotide sequence: TGTGCCAGCAGCCCGGGACAGGTGAACACTGAAGCTTTCTTT. It yields the protein CASSPGQVNTEAFF.